One and the same sample provided the 20 T cell receptor beta chains below, sequenced in a study of blood T cell repertoires in COVID-19. Method: immunoSEQ multiplex PCR; TCRdb's copy keeps in-frame clones and lacks some. The table shows approximately 220,000 clones, with over 80% occurring only once. The sequenced sample was peripheral blood. The source of these receptors is a man aged 35-49 years with acute or convalescent COVID-19.

The CDR3 nucleotides are TGCGCCAGCAGCCAAGGACAGGGGGCGCAATATGGCTACACCTTC. It yields the protein CASSQGQGAQYGYTF. The J gene is TRBJ1-2, the V gene TRBV5-1, with TRBD1 matching over 11 bases. Germline V gene lookup returns CDR1 SGHRS and CDR2 YFSETQ. Trimming at V came to 4 bases and at J to 5 bases, leaving 7 bases not matched to a gene. The CDR3 is made up of 15 amino acids.

V usage is TRBV5-1 and J usage is TRBJ2-3, with D possibly TRBD2 on 6 matching bases. Germline V gene data show CDR1 as SGHRS and CDR2 as YFSETQ. The CDR3 has 18 residues. The V end lost 0 bases, the J end lost 1 base, and 18 bases lay between the germline ends. The chain's CDR3 is CASSLAGVGGGGTDTQYF. In DNA form, the CDR3 reads TGCGCCAGCAGCTTGGCCGGGGTGGGAGGTGGAGGCACAGATACGCAGTATTTT.

The J gene is TRBJ2-2, the V gene TRBV3-1 (or the pseudogene TRBV3-2), with D perhaps matching TRBD2 (5 bases). The germline V gene has CDR1 LGHDT and CDR2 YNNKEL (reference sequence). The CDR3 totals 17 residues. Trimming took off 0 bases at V and 3 bases at J, with 14 bases between the two ends. The CDR3 spells CASSQDLGLADTGELFF. CDR3 nucleotides: TGTGCCAGCAGCCAAGACCTCGGACTCGCAGACACCGGGGAGCTGTTTTTT.

The rearrangement uses TRBV2 and TRBJ1-1; D unclear. The CDR3 covers 13 residues. Germline lookup yields CDR1 SNHLY and CDR2 FYNNEI. V gave up 2 bases and J gave up 13 bases, with 17 bases separating them. CDR3 in amino acids: CASSERGFELGFF. Written as DNA, the CDR3 is TGTGCCAGCAGTGAACGAGGTTTTGAGCTTGGTTTCTTT.

This chain uses TRBV7-9 with TRBJ2-2, with 7 nucleotides matching TRBD1. Per the germline V gene, CDR1 is SEHNR and CDR2 is FQNEAQ (reference sequence). The CDR3 runs to 15 residues. V shed 5 bases, J shed 1 base, and the junction held 4 bases outside the gene matches. The CDR3 bases are TGTGCCAGCAGCACGAGGACAGGGAACACCGGGGAGCTGTTTTTT. It is translated as CASSTRTGNTGELFF.

The chain carries TRBV30 and TRBJ1-5; 11 positions agree with TRBD1. CDR1 is GTSNPN and CDR2 is SVGIG in the germline V gene (reference sequence). Trimming removed 3 bases from V and 4 bases from J; junction bases left unmatched: 2. CDR3 length equals 14 residues. CDR3 DNA sequence: TGTGCCTGGAGGGGGACAGGGGGGAATCAGCCCCAGCATTTT. Encoded protein: CAWRGTGGNQPQHF.

This sequence joins TRBV29-1 and TRBJ1-1; D gene unclear. This CDR3 spans 11 amino acids. Trimming removed 6 bases from V and 5 bases from J, with 10 bases in between. Germline V lookup: CDR1 SQVTM, CDR2 ANQGSEA. Here the CDR3 DNA reads TGCAGCGTGGCTGAGGATACTGAAGCTTTCTTT. Translating it yields CSVAEDTEAFF.

J is TRBJ1-6 and V is TRBV6-5, with TRBD1 matching over 7 bases. J lost 7 bases, V lost 6 bases, and 9 bases had no gene match. Germline values: CDR1 MNHEY, CDR2 SVGAGI. This CDR3 comprises 15 residues. The CDR3 sequence is CASSPGSRGNSPLHF. CDR3 DNA: TGTGCCAGCAGCCCGGGGTCCAGGGGGAATTCACCCCTCCACTTT.

This chain joins TRBV7-2 and TRBJ1-4; tentative D call: TRBD1 (5 bases). Trimming shortened V by 1 base and J by 4 bases, and 7 bases separated the two germline ends. The CDR3 is made up of 14 amino acids. CDR1 is SGHTA and CDR2 is FQGNSA in the germline V gene. CDR3 sequence reads: CASSLGQNNEKLFF. Here the CDR3 DNA reads TGTGCCAGCAGCTTAGGACAGAATAATGAAAAACTGTTTTTT.

Here the CDR3 reads CASSVALTANTEAFF. Here the CDR3 DNA reads TGTGCCAGCAGCGTAGCCCTGACAGCTAACACTGAAGCTTTCTTT. J is TRBJ1-1 and V is TRBV9; tentative D call: TRBD1 (5 bases). CDR3 length equals 15 residues. Germline V gene sequence: CDR1 SGDLS, CDR2 YYNGEE. V was shortened by 0 bases and J by 2 bases, with 11 bases between the two germline ends. The variable domain in full, with the rest retrieved from reference TRBV9 and TRBJ1-1, is DSGVTQTPKHLITATGQRVTLRCSPRSGDLSVYWYQQSLDQGLQFLIQYYNGEERAKGNILERFSAQQFPDLHSELNLSSLELGDSALYFCASSVALTANTEAFFGQGTRLTVV.

The chain combines TRBV30 with TRBJ2-5, with 9 bases fitting TRBD1. CDR1 and CDR2 from the germline V gene are GTSNPN and SVGIG (reference sequence). V lost 0 bases, J lost 3 bases, and 2 bases stayed unmatched. The CDR3 contains 14 residues. The CDR3 DNA sequence: TGTGCCTGGAGTGTATGGACAGGGGAAGAGACCCAGTACTTC. This codes for CAWSVWTGEETQYF.

The genes are TRBV9 and TRBJ2-1, with 10 nucleotides matching TRBD1. With 2 bases clipped from V and 7 bases from J, the junction kept 9 bases outside the gene matches. Germline V CDR1 and CDR2: SGDLS, YYNGEE. The CDR3 covers 16 residues. The CDR3 DNA reads as TGTGCCAGCAGCGTCACCGGGACAGGGGCTTGGAATGAGCAGTTCTTC. This codes for CASSVTGTGAWNEQFF.

With respect to this clone: One junction end does not reproduce the germline sequence, and a read error may be involved. The rearrangement links TRBV7-8 to TRBJ1-1, with D perhaps matching TRBD1 (5 bases). Germline CDR1 and CDR2: SGHVS and FQNEAQ. The CDR3 is made up of 13 amino acids. The CDR3 DNA is TGTGCCAGCAGCTTTGACAGAGACACCGAAGCTTTCTTT. This translates into CASSFDRDTEAFF.

This chain's CDR3 is CASLKTVTYEQYF. CDR3 in DNA: TGTGCCAGCCTAAAGACAGTCACCTACGAGCAGTACTTC. This chain uses TRBV6-5 with TRBJ2-7, with D possibly matching TRBD1 (5 bases). V lost 8 bases and J 2 bases, leaving 13 bases between the germline ends. CDR3 length: 13 residues. CDR1 and CDR2 from the germline V gene are MNHEY and SVGAGI.

This chain uses TRBV6-5 with TRBJ1-6; 8 nucleotides line up with TRBD1. Germline CDR1 and CDR2: MNHEY and SVGAGI. This CDR3 is 15 amino acids long. The ends lost 5 bases at V and 8 bases at J; junction bases unmatched: 8. CDR3: CASSRQGKGDSPLHF. CDR3 DNA sequence: TGTGCCAGCAGTAGACAGGGGAAGGGCGATTCACCCCTCCACTTT.

The rearrangement uses TRBV28 and TRBJ1-5, with TRBD1 matching over 7 bases. Germline V gives CDR1 MDHEN, CDR2 SYDVKM. V gave up 6 bases and J gave up 0 bases; unmatched junction bases: 8. This CDR3 is built from 16 residues. The CDR3 DNA sequence: TGTGCCAGCAGGACGACTGGGACAGATAGCAATCAGCCCCAGCATTTT. Its protein product is CASRTTGTDSNQPQHF. Based on the CDR3 plus reference TRBV28 and TRBJ1-5, the full variable domain is DVKVTQSSRYLVKRTGEKVFLECVQDMDHENMFWYRQDPGLGLRLIYFSYDVKMKEKGDIPEGYSVSREKKERFSLILESASTNQTSMYLCASRTTGTDSNQPQHFGDGTRLSIL.

The chain's CDR3 is CASRRDRAGQPQHF. The CDR3 region has the DNA TGTGCCAGTCGCCGGGACAGGGCGGGGCAGCCCCAGCATTTT. The rearrangement joins TRBV19 to TRBJ1-5; 9 bases fit TRBD1. This CDR3 region has 14 residues. Germline assignment: CDR1 LNHDA and CDR2 SQIVND (reference sequence). J lost 7 bases, V lost 8 bases, and 9 bases had no gene match.

The chain combines TRBV18 with TRBJ2-3; 7 nucleotides line up with TRBD1. V trimming: 5 bases; J trimming: 3 bases; junction bases outside the gene matches: 8. The germline CDR1 and CDR2 sequences are KGHSH and LQKENI. The CDR3 is 15 amino acids. The CDR3 region has the DNA TGTGCCAGCTCAGAAATACAGGGGTTTACAGATACGCAGTATTTT. Its translation: CASSEIQGFTDTQYF. Variable domain in full (rest from reference TRBV18 and TRBJ2-3): NAGVMQNPRHLVRRRGQEARLRCSPMKGHSHVYWYRQLPEEGLKFMVYLQKENIIDESGMPKERFSAEFPKEGPSILRIQQVVRGDSAAYFCASSEIQGFTDTQYFGPGTRLTVL.

The genes are TRBV28 and TRBJ2-7; unclear D gene. The CDR3 has 12 amino acids. V shed 8 bases and J shed 6 bases, with 14 bases lying between them. Germline-derived CDR1 and CDR2 are MDHEN and SYDVKM. The chain's CDR3 is CASSERVTEQYF. The CDR3 region has the DNA TGTGCCAGCTCGGAGCGAGTAACCGAGCAGTACTTC.

This chain links TRBV4-3 with TRBJ1-2; D might be TRBD1 (5 bases). Germline V gives CDR1 LGHNA, CDR2 YSLEER. V was cut by 2 bases and J by 6 bases, with 16 bases left in between. The CDR3 sequence is 15 residues long. The CDR3: CASSQSQEGYNGYTF. As DNA, the CDR3 is TGCGCCAGCAGCCAATCACAGGAGGGATACAATGGCTACACCTTC.